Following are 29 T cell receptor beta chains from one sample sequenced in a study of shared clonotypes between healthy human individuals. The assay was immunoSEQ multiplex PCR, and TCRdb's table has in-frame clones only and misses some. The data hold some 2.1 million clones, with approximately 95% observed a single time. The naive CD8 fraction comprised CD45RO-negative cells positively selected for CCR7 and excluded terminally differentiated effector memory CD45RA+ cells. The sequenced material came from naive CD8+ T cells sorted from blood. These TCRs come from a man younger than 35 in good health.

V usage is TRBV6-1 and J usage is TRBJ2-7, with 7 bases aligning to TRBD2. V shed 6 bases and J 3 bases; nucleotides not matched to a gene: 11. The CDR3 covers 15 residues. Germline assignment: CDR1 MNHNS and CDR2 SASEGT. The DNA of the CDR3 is TGTGCCAGCAGCCCCGAGGTAGCGGGTGTCTACGAGCAGTACTTC. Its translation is CASSPEVAGVYEQYF.

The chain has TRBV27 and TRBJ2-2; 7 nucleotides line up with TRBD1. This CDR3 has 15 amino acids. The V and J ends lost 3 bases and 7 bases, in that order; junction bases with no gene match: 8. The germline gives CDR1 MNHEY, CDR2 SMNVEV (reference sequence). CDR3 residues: CASSFKGGWGGELFF. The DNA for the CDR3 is TGTGCCAGCAGTTTTAAAGGGGGCTGGGGCGGGGAGCTGTTTTTT.

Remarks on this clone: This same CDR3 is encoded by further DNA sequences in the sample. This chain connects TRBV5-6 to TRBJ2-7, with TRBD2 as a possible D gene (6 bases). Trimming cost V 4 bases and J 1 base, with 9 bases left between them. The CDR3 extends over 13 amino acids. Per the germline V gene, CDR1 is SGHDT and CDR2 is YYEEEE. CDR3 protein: CASSLRGSYEQYF. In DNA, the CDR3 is TGTGCCAGCAGCCTCCGGGGGTCCTACGAGCAGTACTTC.

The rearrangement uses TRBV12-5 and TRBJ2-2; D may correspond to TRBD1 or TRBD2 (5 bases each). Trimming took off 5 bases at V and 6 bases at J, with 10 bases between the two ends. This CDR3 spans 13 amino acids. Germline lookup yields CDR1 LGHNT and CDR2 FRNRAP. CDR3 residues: CASGGPGPGELFF. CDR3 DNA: TGTGCTAGTGGTGGTCCGGGGCCCGGGGAGCTGTTTTTT. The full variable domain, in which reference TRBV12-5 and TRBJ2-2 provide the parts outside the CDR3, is DARVTQTPRHKVTEMGQEVTMRCQPILGHNTVFWYRQTMMQGLELLAYFRNRAPLDDSGMPKDRFSAEMPDATLATLKIQPSEPRDSAVYFCASGGPGPGELFFGEGSRLTVL.

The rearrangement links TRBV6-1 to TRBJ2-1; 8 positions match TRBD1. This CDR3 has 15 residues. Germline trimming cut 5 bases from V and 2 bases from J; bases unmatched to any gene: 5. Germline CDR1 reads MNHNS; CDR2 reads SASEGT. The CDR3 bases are TGTGCCAGCAGTCCACTACAGGGGGCCTACAATGAGCAGTTCTTC. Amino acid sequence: CASSPLQGAYNEQFF.

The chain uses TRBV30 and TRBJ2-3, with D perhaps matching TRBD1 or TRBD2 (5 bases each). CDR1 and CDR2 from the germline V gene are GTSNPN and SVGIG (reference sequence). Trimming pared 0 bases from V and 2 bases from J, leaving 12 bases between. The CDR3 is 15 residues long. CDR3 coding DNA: TGTGCCTGGAGTGTACTGGTGGGACCCACAGATACGCAGTATTTT. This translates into CAWSVLVGPTDTQYF.

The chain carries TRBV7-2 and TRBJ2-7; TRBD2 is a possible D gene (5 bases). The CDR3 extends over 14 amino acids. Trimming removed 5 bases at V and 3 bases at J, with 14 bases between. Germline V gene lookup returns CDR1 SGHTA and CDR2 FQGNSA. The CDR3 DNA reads TGTGCCAGCAGCCCAGGACTCCTTTTCTACGAGCAGTACTTC. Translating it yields CASSPGLLFYEQYF. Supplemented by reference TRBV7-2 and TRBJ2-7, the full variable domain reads GAGVSQSPSNKVTEKGKDVELRCDPISGHTALYWYRQSLGQGLEFLIYFQGNSAPDKSGLPSDRFSAERTGGSVSTLTIQRTQQEDSAVYLCASSPGLLFYEQYFGPGTRLTVT.

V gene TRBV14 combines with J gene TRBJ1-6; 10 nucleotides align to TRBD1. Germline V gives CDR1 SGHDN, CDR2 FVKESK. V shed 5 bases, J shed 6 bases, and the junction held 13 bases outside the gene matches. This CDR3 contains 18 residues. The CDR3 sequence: CASSANIGTGEFNSPLHF. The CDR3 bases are TGTGCCAGCAGCGCGAATATCGGGACAGGGGAATTTAATTCACCCCTCCACTTT.

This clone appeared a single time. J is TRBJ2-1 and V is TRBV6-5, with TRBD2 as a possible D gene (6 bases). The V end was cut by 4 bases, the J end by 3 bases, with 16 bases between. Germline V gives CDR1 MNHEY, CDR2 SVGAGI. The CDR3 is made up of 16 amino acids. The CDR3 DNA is TGTGCCAGCAGTTTCTCCGGGGGAGAGGTCTACAATGAGCAGTTCTTC. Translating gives CASSFSGGEVYNEQFF.

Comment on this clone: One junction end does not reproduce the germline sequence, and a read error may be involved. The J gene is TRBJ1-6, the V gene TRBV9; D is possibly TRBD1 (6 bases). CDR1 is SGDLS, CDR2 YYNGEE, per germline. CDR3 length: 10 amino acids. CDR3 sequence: CASSATGKLF. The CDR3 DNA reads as TGTGCCAGCAGCGCTACAGGGAAGCTCTTT. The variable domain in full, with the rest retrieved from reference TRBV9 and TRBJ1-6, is DSGVTQTPKHLITATGQRVTLRCSPRSGDLSVYWYQQSLDQGLQFLIQYYNGEERAKGNILERFSAQQFPDLHSELNLSSLELGDSALYFCASSATGKLFGNGTRLTVT.

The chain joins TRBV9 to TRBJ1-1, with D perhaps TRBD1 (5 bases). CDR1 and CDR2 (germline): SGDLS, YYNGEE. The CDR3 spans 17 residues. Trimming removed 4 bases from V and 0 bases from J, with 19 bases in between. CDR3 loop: CASSPSPGTGMNTEAFF. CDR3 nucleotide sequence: TGTGCCAGCAGCCCCAGTCCCGGGACGGGAATGAACACTGAAGCTTTCTTT.

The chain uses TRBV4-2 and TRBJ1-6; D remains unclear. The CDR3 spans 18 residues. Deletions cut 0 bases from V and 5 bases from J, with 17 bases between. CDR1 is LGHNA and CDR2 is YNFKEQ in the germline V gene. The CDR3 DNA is TGTGCCAGCAGCCAAGATCGCCTGGAGCCGGAAAATAATTCACCCCTCCACTTT. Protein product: CASSQDRLEPENNSPLHF.

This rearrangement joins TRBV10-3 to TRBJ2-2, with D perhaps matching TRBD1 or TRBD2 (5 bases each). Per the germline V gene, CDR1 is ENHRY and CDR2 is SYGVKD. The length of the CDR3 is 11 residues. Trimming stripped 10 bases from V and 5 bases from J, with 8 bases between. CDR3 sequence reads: CATEGTGELFF. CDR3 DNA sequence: TGTGCCACCGAGGGGACCGGGGAGCTGTTTTTT.

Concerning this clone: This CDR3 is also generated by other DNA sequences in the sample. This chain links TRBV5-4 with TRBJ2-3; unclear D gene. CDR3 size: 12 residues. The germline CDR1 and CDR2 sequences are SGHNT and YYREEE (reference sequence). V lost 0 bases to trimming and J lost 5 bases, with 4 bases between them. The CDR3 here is CASSLGGDTQYF. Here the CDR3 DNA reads TGTGCCAGCAGCTTGGGGGGAGATACGCAGTATTTT.

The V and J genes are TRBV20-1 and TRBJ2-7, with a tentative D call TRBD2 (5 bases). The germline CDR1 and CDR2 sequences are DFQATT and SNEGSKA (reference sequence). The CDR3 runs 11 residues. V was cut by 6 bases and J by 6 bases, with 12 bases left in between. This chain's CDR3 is CSAGVTSEQYF. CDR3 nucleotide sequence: TGCAGTGCCGGGGTAACGAGCGAGCAGTACTTC.

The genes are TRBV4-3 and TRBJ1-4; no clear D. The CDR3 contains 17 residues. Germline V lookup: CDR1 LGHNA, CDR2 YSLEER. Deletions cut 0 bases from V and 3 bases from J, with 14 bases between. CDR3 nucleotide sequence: TGCGCCAGCAGCCAAGACCGGGGATGGTCGTCTAATGAAAAACTGTTTTTT. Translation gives CASSQDRGWSSNEKLFF.

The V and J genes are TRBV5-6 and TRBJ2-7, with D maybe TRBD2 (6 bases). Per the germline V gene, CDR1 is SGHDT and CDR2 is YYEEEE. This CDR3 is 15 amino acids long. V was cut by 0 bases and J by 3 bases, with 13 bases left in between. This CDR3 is CASSLDSGRYYEQYF. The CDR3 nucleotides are TGTGCCAGCAGCTTGGATTCGGGGAGGTACTACGAGCAGTACTTC.

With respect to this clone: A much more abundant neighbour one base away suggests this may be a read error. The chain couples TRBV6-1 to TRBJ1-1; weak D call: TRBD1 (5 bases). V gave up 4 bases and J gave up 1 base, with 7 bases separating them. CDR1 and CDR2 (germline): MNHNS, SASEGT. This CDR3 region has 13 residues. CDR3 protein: CASSVGGNTEAFF. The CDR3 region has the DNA TGTGCCAGCAGTGTGGGGGGGAACACTGAAGCTTTCTTT.

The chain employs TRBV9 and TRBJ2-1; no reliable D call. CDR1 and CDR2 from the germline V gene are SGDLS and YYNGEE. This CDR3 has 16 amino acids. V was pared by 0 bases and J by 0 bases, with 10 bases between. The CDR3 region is CASSVGYGVSYNEQFF. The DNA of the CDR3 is TGTGCCAGCAGCGTAGGTTATGGAGTCTCCTACAATGAGCAGTTCTTC.

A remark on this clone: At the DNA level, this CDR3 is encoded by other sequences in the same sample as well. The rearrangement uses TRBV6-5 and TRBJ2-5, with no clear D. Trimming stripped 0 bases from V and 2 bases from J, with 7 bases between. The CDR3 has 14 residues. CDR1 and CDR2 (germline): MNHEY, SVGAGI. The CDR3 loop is CASSYSNSQETQYF. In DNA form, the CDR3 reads TGTGCCAGCAGTTACTCGAACTCTCAAGAGACCCAGTACTTC.

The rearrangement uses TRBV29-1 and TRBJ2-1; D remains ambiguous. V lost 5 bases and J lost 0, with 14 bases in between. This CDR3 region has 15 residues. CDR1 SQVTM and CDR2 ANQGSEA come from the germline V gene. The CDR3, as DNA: TGCAGCGTTCGGTTGTATCGGAGCTCCTACAATGAGCAGTTCTTC. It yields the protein CSVRLYRSSYNEQFF.

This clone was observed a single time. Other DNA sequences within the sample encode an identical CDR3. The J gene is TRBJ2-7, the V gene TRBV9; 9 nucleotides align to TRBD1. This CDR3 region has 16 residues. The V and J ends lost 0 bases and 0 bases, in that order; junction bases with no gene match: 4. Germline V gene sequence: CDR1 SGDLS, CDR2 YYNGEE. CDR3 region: CASSVEGTGSSYEQYF. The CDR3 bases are TGTGCCAGCAGCGTAGAGGGGACAGGGAGCTCCTACGAGCAGTACTTC. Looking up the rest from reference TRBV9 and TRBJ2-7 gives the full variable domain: DSGVTQTPKHLITATGQRVTLRCSPRSGDLSVYWYQQSLDQGLQFLIQYYNGEERAKGNILERFSAQQFPDLHSELNLSSLELGDSALYFCASSVEGTGSSYEQYFGPGTRLTVT.

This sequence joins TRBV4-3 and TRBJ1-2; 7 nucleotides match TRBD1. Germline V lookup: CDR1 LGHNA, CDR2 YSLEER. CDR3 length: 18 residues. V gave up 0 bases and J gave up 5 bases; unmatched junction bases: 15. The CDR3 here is CASSQEINPGTEAYGYTF. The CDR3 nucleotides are TGCGCCAGCAGCCAAGAAATTAATCCCGGGACAGAAGCTTATGGCTACACCTTC.

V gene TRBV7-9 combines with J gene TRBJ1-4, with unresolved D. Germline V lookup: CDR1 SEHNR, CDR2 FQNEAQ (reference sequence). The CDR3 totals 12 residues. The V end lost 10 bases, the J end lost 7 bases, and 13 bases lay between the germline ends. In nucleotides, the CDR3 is TGTGCCACCGGGTGGGGAGTTGAAAAACTGTTTTTT. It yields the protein CATGWGVEKLFF.

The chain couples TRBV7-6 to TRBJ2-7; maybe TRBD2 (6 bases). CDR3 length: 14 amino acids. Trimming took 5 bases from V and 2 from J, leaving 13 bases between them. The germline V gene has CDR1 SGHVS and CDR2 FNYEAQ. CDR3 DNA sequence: TGTGCCAGCAGCAATGGGACTTACCCCTACGAGCAGTACTTC. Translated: CASSNGTYPYEQYF.

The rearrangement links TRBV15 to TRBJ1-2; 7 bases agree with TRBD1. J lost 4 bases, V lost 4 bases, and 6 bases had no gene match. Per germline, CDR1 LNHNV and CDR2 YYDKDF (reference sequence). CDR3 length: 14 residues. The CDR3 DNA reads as TGTGCCACCAGCAAGAACAGGGGAGGCTATGGCTACACCTTC. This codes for CATSKNRGGYGYTF.

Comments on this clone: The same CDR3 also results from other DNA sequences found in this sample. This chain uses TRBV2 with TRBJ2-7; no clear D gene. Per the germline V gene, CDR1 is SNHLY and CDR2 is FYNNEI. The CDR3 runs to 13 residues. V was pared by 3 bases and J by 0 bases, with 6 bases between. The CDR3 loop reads CASSEADSYEQYF. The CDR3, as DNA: TGTGCCAGCAGTGAGGCGGACTCCTACGAGCAGTACTTC.

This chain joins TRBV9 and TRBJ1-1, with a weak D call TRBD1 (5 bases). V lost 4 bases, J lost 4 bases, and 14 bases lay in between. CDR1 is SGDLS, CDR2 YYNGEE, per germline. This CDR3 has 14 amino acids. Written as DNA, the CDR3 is TGTGCCAGCAGCCTATCCCGGGACGGCACTGAAGCTTTCTTT. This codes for CASSLSRDGTEAFF.

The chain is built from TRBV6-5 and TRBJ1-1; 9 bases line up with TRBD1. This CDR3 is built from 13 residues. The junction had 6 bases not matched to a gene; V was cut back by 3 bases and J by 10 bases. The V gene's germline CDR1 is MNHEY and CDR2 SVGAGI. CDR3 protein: CASSYGQGWVAFF. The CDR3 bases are TGTGCCAGCAGTTATGGACAGGGGTGGGTAGCTTTCTTT.